The 13 T cell receptor beta chains listed next were all sequenced from one sample in a study of blood T cells in healthy people across ages. A J-beta primer mix and a sample-barcoded 5' primer were used in a second PCR of about 7 to 12 cycles. Via MiXCR, TCRdb re-called the 5' RACE reads, giving one row per CDR3 protein. The table includes about 1.8 million distinct CDR3 sequences, roughly 52% detected once. Material: blood. These receptors came from a woman aged 40 to 55 in good health.

The chain employs TRBV12-3 or TRBV12-4 and TRBJ2-3; tentatively, D is TRBD2 (5 bases). The CDR3 extends over 14 amino acids. The V end was cut by 6 bases, the J end by 4 bases, with 14 bases between. In nucleotides, the CDR3 is TGTGCCAGCAGCTTGGGCGAGGGCTCAGATACGCAGTATTTT. Encoded protein: CASSLGEGSDTQYF.

This chain joins TRBV6-2 or TRBV6-3 and TRBJ2-1; 9 positions agree with TRBD1. With V trimmed by 5 bases and J by 6 bases, 11 bases remained unmatched. This CDR3 is 16 amino acids long. In germline, CDR1 is MNHEY, CDR2 SVGEGT. As DNA, the CDR3 is TGTGCCAGCAGTCAGATCCCCGGGACAGGGTTCAATGAGCAGTTCTTC. Amino acids: CASSQIPGTGFNEQFF.

This clonotype was counted only a few times. This chain links TRBV20-1 with TRBJ1-2, with D possibly TRBD1 on 5 matching bases. V was pared by 3 bases and J by 2 bases, with 10 bases between. Germline CDR1 DFQATT, CDR2 SNEGSKA (reference sequence). This CDR3 is built from 13 residues. The CDR3 spells CSARGVGNYGYTF. The CDR3 DNA is TGCAGTGCTAGGGGGGTCGGAAACTATGGCTACACCTTC.

The rearrangement uses TRBV5-1 and TRBJ1-1; D gene uncertain. The CDR3 is 17 residues long. The ends were cut back, 4 bases at V and 0 bases at J, with 19 bases in the middle. Per germline, CDR1 SGHRS and CDR2 YFSETQ. The CDR3 region has the DNA TGCGCCAGCAGCCCGACGGGGATGGGAGGGATGAACACTGAAGCTTTCTTT. It codes for CASSPTGMGGMNTEAFF.

This clonotype appeared a few times. The chain joins TRBV6-2 or TRBV6-3 to TRBJ2-5, with 8 bases that match TRBD1. CDR3 length equals 15 residues. V shed 4 bases, J shed 3 bases, and the junction held 7 bases outside the gene matches. Germline V CDR1 and CDR2: MNHEY, SVGEGT. Here the CDR3 reads CASSSEDRDEETQYF. The CDR3 DNA reads as TGTGCCAGCAGTTCTGAGGACAGGGATGAAGAGACCCAGTACTTC.

The chain couples TRBV19 to TRBJ2-4; D is perhaps TRBD2 (5 bases). V gave up 7 bases and J gave up 0 bases, with 19 bases separating them. CDR1 and CDR2 (germline): LNHDA, SQIVND (reference sequence). This CDR3 region has 17 residues. The CDR3 is CASMSVPGDGAKNIQYF. The CDR3 DNA reads TGTGCCAGTATGAGTGTACCCGGGGATGGAGCCAAAAACATTCAGTACTTC.

CDR3: CATRVAFIGGTYNEQFF. CDR3 DNA sequence: TGTGCCACCCGAGTGGCCTTCATTGGGGGAACTTACAATGAGCAGTTCTTC. The chain is built from TRBV6-1 and TRBJ2-1; D may match TRBD1 or TRBD2 (5 bases each). The V and J ends lost 10 bases and 4 bases respectively, with 26 bases between them. This CDR3 comprises 17 residues. The germline V gene encodes CDR1 MNHNS and CDR2 SASEGT.

This clonotype was seen only a few times. V gene TRBV2 combines with J gene TRBJ1-2, with D perhaps TRBD1 (6 bases). CDR1 and CDR2 from the germline V gene are SNHLY and FYNNEI. Trimming removed 3 bases at V and 1 base at J, with 18 bases between. CDR3 size: 17 residues. The CDR3: CASSEAGGAVYNYGYTF. The DNA of the CDR3 is TGTGCCAGCAGTGAGGCGGGGGGCGCAGTCTATAACTATGGCTACACCTTC.

The chain combines TRBV23-1 with TRBJ2-7; 10 positions agree with TRBD1. The J call may be mistaken, given a closer DNA end match to TRBJ2-5. TRBV23-1 is an ORF; its function is uncertain. CDR3 length equals 20 residues. The CDR3 reads CASSHQGNERQGAIRETQYF. In DNA, the CDR3 is TGCGCCAGCAGTCATCAGGGCAACGAACGACAGGGGGCGATTAGGGAGACCCAGTACTTC.

The CDR3 reads CATSRVGNGGYTF. DNA for the CDR3: TGTGCCACCAGCAGAGTGGGGAACGGGGGCTACACCTTC. The rearrangement links TRBV15 to TRBJ1-2; D gene unclear. Germline-derived CDR1 and CDR2 are LNHNV and YYDKDF (reference sequence). The length of the CDR3 is 13 residues. The V end was cut by 1 base, the J end by 8 bases, with 11 bases between.

In this sample, this clonotype turned up a few times. The V and J genes are TRBV29-1 and TRBJ2-1; D is possibly TRBD2 (6 bases). CDR3 length equals 13 residues. CDR1 and CDR2 from the germline V gene are SQVTM and ANQGSEA. The V gene lost 4 bases and the J gene lost 7 bases, with 14 bases spanning the gap. CDR3 nucleotide sequence: TGCAGCGTTGCGTCTAGCGACGTTAATGAGCAGTTCTTC. Amino acid sequence: CSVASSDVNEQFF.

The rearrangement links TRBV11-1 to TRBJ2-5; TRBD2 aligns across 7 bases. The DNA end is a closer match to TRBJ2-7, so the J assignment may be wrong. Germline V gene sequence: CDR1 SGHAT, CDR2 FQDESV (reference sequence). This CDR3 contains 13 residues. CDR3 loop: CASSAGVVREQYF. CDR3 DNA sequence: TGTGCCAGCAGCGCGGGGGTGGTTCGCGAGCAGTACTTC.

On this clonotype: One end of the junction does not line up with germline, which may come from a read error. The V gene is TRBV20-1, the J gene TRBJ2-7; TRBD1 aligns across 8 bases. Germline CDR1 reads DFQATT; CDR2 reads SNEGSKA (reference sequence). CDR3 length equals 13 residues. The CDR3 here is CSAPGTGSYELYF. The CDR3 region has the DNA TGCAGTGCTCCGGGGACAGGCTCCTACGAGCTGTACTTC.